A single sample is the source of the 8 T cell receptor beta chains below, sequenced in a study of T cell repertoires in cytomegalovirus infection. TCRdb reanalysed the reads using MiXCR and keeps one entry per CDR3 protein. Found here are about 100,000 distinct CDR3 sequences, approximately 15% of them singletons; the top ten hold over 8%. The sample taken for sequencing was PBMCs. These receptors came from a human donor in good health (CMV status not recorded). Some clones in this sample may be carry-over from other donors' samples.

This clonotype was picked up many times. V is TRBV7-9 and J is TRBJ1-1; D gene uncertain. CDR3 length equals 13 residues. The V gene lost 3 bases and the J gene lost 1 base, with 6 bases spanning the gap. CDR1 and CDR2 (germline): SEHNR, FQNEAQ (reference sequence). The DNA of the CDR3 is TGTGCCAGCAGCTTGTACCAGAACACTGAAGCTTTCTTT. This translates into CASSLYQNTEAFF.

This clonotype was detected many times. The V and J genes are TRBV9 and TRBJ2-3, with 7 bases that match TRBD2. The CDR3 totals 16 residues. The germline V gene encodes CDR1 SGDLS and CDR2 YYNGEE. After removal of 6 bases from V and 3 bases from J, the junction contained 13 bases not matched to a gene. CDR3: CASNSPERGGTDTQYF. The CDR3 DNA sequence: TGTGCCAGCAATTCTCCGGAGCGGGGCGGTACAGATACGCAGTATTTT.

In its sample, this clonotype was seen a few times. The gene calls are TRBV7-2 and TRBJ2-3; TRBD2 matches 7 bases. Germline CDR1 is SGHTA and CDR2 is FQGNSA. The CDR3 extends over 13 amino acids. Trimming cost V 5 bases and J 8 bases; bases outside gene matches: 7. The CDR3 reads CASSGASGTTQYF. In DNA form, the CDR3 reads TGTGCCAGCAGCGGAGCTAGCGGAACTACGCAGTATTTT.

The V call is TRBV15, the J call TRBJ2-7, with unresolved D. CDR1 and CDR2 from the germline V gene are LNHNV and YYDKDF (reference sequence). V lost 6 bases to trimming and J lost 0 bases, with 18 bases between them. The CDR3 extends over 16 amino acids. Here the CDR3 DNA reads TGTGCCACCAGTCGGCGCCCCCAGCTTAGCTCCTACGAGCAGTACTTC. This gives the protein CATSRRPQLSSYEQYF.

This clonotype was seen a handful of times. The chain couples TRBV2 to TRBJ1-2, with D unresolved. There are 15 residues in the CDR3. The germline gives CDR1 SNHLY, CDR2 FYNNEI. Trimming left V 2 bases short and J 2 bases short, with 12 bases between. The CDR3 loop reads CASSESRVINYGYTF. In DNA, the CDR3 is TGTGCCAGCAGTGAAAGCAGAGTCATCAACTATGGCTACACCTTC.

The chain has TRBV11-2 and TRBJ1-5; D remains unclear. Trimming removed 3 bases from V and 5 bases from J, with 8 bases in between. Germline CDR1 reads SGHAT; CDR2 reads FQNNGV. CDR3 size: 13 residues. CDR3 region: CASSFLRDQPQHF. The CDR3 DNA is TGTGCCAGCAGCTTTCTGAGGGATCAGCCCCAGCATTTT.

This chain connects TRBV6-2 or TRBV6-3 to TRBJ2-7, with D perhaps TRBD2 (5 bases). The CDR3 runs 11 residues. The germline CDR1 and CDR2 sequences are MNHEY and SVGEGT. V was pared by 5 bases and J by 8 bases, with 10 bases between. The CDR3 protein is CASSTIAKQYF. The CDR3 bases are TGTGCCAGCAGTACCATAGCGAAGCAGTACTTC.

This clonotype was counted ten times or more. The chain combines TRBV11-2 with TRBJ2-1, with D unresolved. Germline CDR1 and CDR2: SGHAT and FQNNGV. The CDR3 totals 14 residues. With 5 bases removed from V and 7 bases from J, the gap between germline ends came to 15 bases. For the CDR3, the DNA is TGTGCCAGCAGCCCAATATGGGCCGAGAATGAGCAGTTCTTC. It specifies CASSPIWAENEQFF.